This TCR beta chain was retrieved from a study of T cell responses to AZD1222 COVID-19 vaccine. Study-level points and caveats: Most donors were white British and more were female, and clonal diversity was possibly underestimated. Repertoire samples came only from after the peak T cell response. Nearly half of unique spike-specific TCRs reportedly avoided B.1.351 and B.1.1.7 mutated regions. Spike-specific TCR breadth and depth grew following two AZD1222 doses.

CDR1 SGDLS and CDR2 YYNGEE come from the germline V gene. Trimming removed 0 bases from V and 0 bases from J, with 7 bases in between. This CDR3 contains 15 residues. TCRdb's table, derived via immunoSEQ multiplex PCR, lists solely in-frame clones and lacks some. The data hold about 180,000 clones, with around 88% observed a single time. Details on this clone: Its antigen is currently unknown.

The clonotype was recovered from an adult in good health. The chain joins TRBV9 to TRBJ1-3, with D uncertain. The input for sequencing was peripheral blood, taken on day 0 of AZD1222 vaccination. The CDR3, as DNA: TGTGCCAGCAGCGTAGAACCTGTCTCTGGAAACACCATATATTTT. It translates to CASSVEPVSGNTIYF. The full variable domain, with the rest looked up from reference TRBV9 and TRBJ1-3, is DSGVTQTPKHLITATGQRVTLRCSPRSGDLSVYWYQQSLDQGLQFLIQYYNGEERAKGNILERFSAQQFPDLHSELNLSSLELGDSALYFCASSVEPVSGNTIYFGEGSWLTVV.